These 13 T cell receptor beta chains share one sample of origin, sequenced in a study of T cell clonotyping in hematopoietic cell transplantation. Repertoires were generated with immunoSEQ multiplex PCR, while TCRdb's copy carries only in-frame clones and drops some. The sample gives fewer than 6,500 clones, approximately 80% of which show up once; roughly 30% is in the top ten. Material: PBMCs, obtained 100 days after allogeneic stem cell transplant. The receptor source for this set is a female patient younger than 45 who had an allogeneic stem cell transplant, so the T cells may come from the graft donor. Some clones in this sample may be carry-over from other donors' samples.

The CDR3 DNA reads TGTGCCAGTAGTACCTACTCCGGGACAGGGGCCTACGAGCAGTACTTC. It yields the protein CASSTYSGTGAYEQYF. The rearrangement links TRBV19 to TRBJ2-7, with 10 bases identical to TRBD1. This CDR3 spans 16 amino acids. V trimming: 4 bases; J trimming: 2 bases; junction bases outside the gene matches: 8. The germline CDR1 and CDR2 sequences are LNHDA and SQIVND (reference sequence). The complete variable domain, with remaining parts taken from reference TRBV19 and TRBJ2-7, reads DGGITQSPKYLFRKEGQNVTLSCEQNLNHDAMYWYRQDPGQGLRLIYYSQIVNDFQKGDIAEGYSVSREKKESFPLTVTSAQKNPTAFYLCASSTYSGTGAYEQYFGPGTRLTVT.

This clone was seen once. The chain links TRBV10-3 to TRBJ1-2, with 9 bases identical to TRBD1. With V trimmed by 3 bases and J by 11 bases, 4 bases remained unmatched. Germline CDR1 and CDR2: ENHRY and SYGVKD. The CDR3 has 12 amino acids. The CDR3 region has the DNA TGTGCCATCAGTGACGACAGGGGGTCATACACCTTC. Residues: CAISDDRGSYTF.

The genes are TRBV14 and TRBJ1-1, with D possibly TRBD1 on 5 matching bases. The germline V and J ends were trimmed by 4 bases and 3 bases, with 15 bases remaining between them. CDR3 size: 15 residues. Germline values: CDR1 SGHDN, CDR2 FVKESK. The CDR3 here is CASSRARGKDTEAFF. In nucleotides, the CDR3 is TGTGCCAGCAGCCGCGCCCGGGGGAAGGACACTGAAGCTTTCTTT.

J is TRBJ2-5 and V is TRBV27; 8 nucleotides agree with TRBD2. From germline, CDR1 is MNHEY and CDR2 SMNVEV (reference sequence). The length of the CDR3 is 15 residues. V trimming: 3 bases; J trimming: 3 bases; junction bases outside the gene matches: 6. The CDR3 nucleotides are TGTGCCAGCAGTTTTCGGGGGGGAAACGAAGAGACCCAGTACTTC. It is translated as CASSFRGGNEETQYF.

J is TRBJ2-7 and V is TRBV9, with 10 nucleotides matching TRBD2. Looked up from germline, CDR1 is SGDLS and CDR2 is YYNGEE. V trimming: 4 bases; J trimming: 2 bases; junction bases outside the gene matches: 12. The CDR3 has 17 residues. As DNA, the CDR3 is TGTGCCAGCAGCCCAGGGGGGGGGACTAGCGTAACCTACGAGCAGTACTTC. It translates to CASSPGGGTSVTYEQYF.

As concerns this clone: The junction departs from germline at one end; a sequencing error may be responsible. The V call is TRBV5-1, the J call TRBJ1-1; possibly TRBD1 for D (5 bases). Germline assignment: CDR1 SGHRS and CDR2 YFSETQ. The CDR3 sequence is 13 residues long. The CDR3 nucleotides are TGCGCCAGCAGCTTTTCAGGGAACGCTGAAGCTTTCTTT. Encoded protein: CASSFSGNAEAFF.

This clone has a single count. CDR3 nucleotides: TGTGCCTGGAGTCTAAGGGAGCGAGAGACCCAGTACTTC. It is translated as CAWSLRERETQYF. The V call is TRBV30, the J call TRBJ2-5, with TRBD2 as a possible D gene (5 bases). This CDR3 region has 13 residues. CDR1 GTSNPN and CDR2 SVGIG come from the germline V gene (reference sequence). With 2 bases removed from V and 4 bases from J, the gap between germline ends came to 11 bases.

The rearrangement uses TRBV7-2 and TRBJ2-2; the D is unclear. This CDR3 has 15 amino acids. Germline CDR1 and CDR2: SGHTA and FQGNSA. Trimming shortened V by 5 bases and J by 1 base, and 11 bases separated the two germline ends. Here the CDR3 reads CASSVPRGNTGELFF. CDR3 bases: TGTGCCAGCAGCGTCCCACGAGGGAACACCGGGGAGCTGTTTTTT. The entire variable domain, with the rest obtained from reference TRBV7-2 and TRBJ2-2, is as follows: GAGVSQSPSNKVTEKGKDVELRCDPISGHTALYWYRQSLGQGLEFLIYFQGNSAPDKSGLPSDRFSAERTGGSVSTLTIQRTQQEDSAVYLCASSVPRGNTGELFFGEGSRLTVL.

The V call is TRBV14, the J call TRBJ2-3; TRBD2 agrees at 8 bases. Trimming removed 1 base from V and 1 base from J; junction bases left unmatched: 4. CDR3 length: 16 residues. CDR1 is SGHDN, CDR2 FVKESK, per germline. This CDR3 reads CASSQVTSVGTDTQYF. DNA of the CDR3: TGTGCCAGCAGCCAAGTGACTAGCGTTGGCACAGATACGCAGTATTTT.

This chain links TRBV18 with TRBJ1-1; TRBD1 is a possible D gene (5 bases). The length of the CDR3 is 13 residues. Germline CDR1 is KGHSH and CDR2 is LQKENI. With 3 bases removed from V and 0 bases from J, the gap between germline ends came to 5 bases. Written as DNA, the CDR3 is TGTGCCAGCTCACCGGGGCTGAACACTGAAGCTTTCTTT. Protein: CASSPGLNTEAFF.

The chain carries TRBV11-3 and TRBJ1-2, with D uncertain. The ends were cut back, 2 bases at V and 2 bases at J, with 6 bases in the middle. This CDR3 is built from 13 residues. Germline V gene sequence: CDR1 SGHNT, CDR2 YENEEA. This chain's CDR3 is CASSLYDNYGYTF. The CDR3 bases are TGTGCCAGCAGCTTATACGACAACTATGGCTACACCTTC.

V and J are TRBV7-2 and TRBJ2-1, with TRBD2 matching over 8 bases. Germline V lookup: CDR1 SGHTA, CDR2 FQGNSA. The CDR3 has 14 residues. V shed 2 bases and J 10 bases; nucleotides not matched to a gene: 7. The CDR3 DNA reads TGTGCCAGCAGCTTAAGTACGGGACTAGGGGAGCAGTTCTTC. This codes for CASSLSTGLGEQFF.

V gene TRBV29-1 combines with J gene TRBJ2-1; 9 nucleotides agree with TRBD1. Looked up from germline, CDR1 is SQVTM and CDR2 is ANQGSEA. J gave up 2 bases and V 5 bases, and 13 bases lay outside the gene matches. The CDR3 contains 17 residues. The CDR3 nucleotides read TGCAGCGTTTTCTCGATTTCGGACAGGGGCACCTACAATGAGCAGTTCTTC. Protein sequence: CSVFSISDRGTYNEQFF.